This is a list of T cell receptor beta chains from one sample in a study of blood T cell repertoires in COVID-19. Profiling relied on immunoSEQ multiplex PCR, and the TCRdb table lists in-frame clones only, not all of them. The sample contains approximately 170,000 clones, around 82% of which appear only once. Sample: peripheral blood. These receptors all stem from a man aged 60 to 75 with active or convalescent COVID-19. CDR3s include the opening cysteine and the closing phenylalanine or tryptophan. Fields, in order: V gene, CDR3 length, D gene, clone size, J gene, CDR3 protein, CDR3 DNA. A D gene is named only where the DNA matches it firmly. Some rows have no size entry. The others give once, few or many, or a class for an expanded clone.

TRBV3-1/TRBV3-2,10,TRBD1,-,TRBJ1-2,CATTGGQVVF,TGTGCCACCACGGGCGGACAGGTCGTCTTC
TRBV6-5,13,TRBD1,-,TRBJ1-2,CASSPQGVYGYTF,TGTGCCAGCAGTCCCCAGGGGGTCTATGGCTACACCTTC
TRBV7-8,15,-,-,TRBJ1-1,CASSRRPTVNTEAFF,TGTGCCAGCAGCCGTAGGCCAACAGTGAACACTGAAGCTTTCTTT
TRBV6-4,14,-,-,TRBJ2-2,CASGQRFNTGELFF,TGTGCCAGCGGACAGCGCTTTAACACCGGGGAGCTGTTTTTT
TRBV6-6,13,-,-,TRBJ2-1,CASSSYPDNEQFF,TGTGCCAGCAGTTCCTATCCCGACAATGAGCAGTTCTTC
TRBV2,17,TRBD2,-,TRBJ2-5,CASTPGLAGGPGETQYF,TGTGCCAGCACCCCGGGACTAGCGGGAGGGCCGGGAGAGACCCAGTACTTC
TRBV6-6,14,-,few,TRBJ1-2,CASSYSQQGVGYTF,TGTGCCAGCAGTTACTCGCAACAGGGAGTTGGCTACACCTTC
TRBV7-9,11,-,-,TRBJ2-1,CASTEFNEQFF,TGTGCCAGCACGGAGTTCAATGAGCAGTTCTTC
TRBV15,13,TRBD1,few,TRBJ1-4,CATSRDRAGQLFF,TGTGCCACCAGCAGAGATCGGGCGGGACAGTTGTTTTTT
TRBV7-9,15,TRBD1,-,TRBJ2-5,CASSFGTGAGETQYF,TGTGCCAGCAGCTTTGGGACAGGGGCAGGAGAGACCCAGTACTTC
TRBV4-2,17,-,-,TRBJ2-6,CASSLDSSLRGANVLTF,TGTGCCAGCAGCCTGGACAGCTCCTTGAGAGGGGCCAACGTCCTGACTTTC
TRBV5-1,16,-,-,TRBJ1-1,CASSPGHGRGVTEAFF,TGCGCCAGCAGCCCCGGACATGGGAGGGGGGTCACTGAAGCTTTCTTT
TRBV6-6,15,TRBD1,-,TRBJ1-4,CASIRGGTGNEKLFF,TGTGCCAGCATTCGGGGAGGGACAGGAAACGAAAAACTGTTTTTT
TRBV28,14,-,-,TRBJ2-7,CASTYGGQYYEQYF,TGTGCCAGCACCTATGGTGGACAATATTACGAGCAGTACTTC
TRBV2,15,TRBD2,few,TRBJ2-7,CASSSGLAGGREQYF,TGTGCCAGCAGCTCCGGACTAGCGGGAGGTAGGGAGCAGTACTTC
TRBV10-2,15,TRBD1,-,TRBJ1-5,CASSTGTGQRQPQHF,TGCGCCAGCAGTACCGGGACAGGCCAACGGCAGCCCCAGCATTTT
TRBV6-2/TRBV6-3,17,TRBD1,-,TRBJ2-1,CASSYLLGDRGGWWQFF,TGTGCCAGCAGTTACCTGCTTGGGGACAGGGGTGGATGGTGGCAGTTCTTC
TRBV4-2,17,-,-,TRBJ2-1,CASSQVGTAGVVGEQFF,TGTGCCAGCAGCCAAGTGGGGACAGCGGGAGTCGTCGGTGAGCAGTTCTTC
TRBV25-1,15,-,-,TRBJ2-3,CASSESGLSRDTQYF,TGTGCCAGCAGTGAATCCGGACTATCAAGGGATACGCAGTATTTT
TRBV15,13,-,-,TRBJ1-4,CATSRGQNEKLFF,TGTGCCACCAGCAGAGGACAGAATGAAAAACTGTTTTTT
TRBV6-1,16,-,-,TRBJ2-1,CASSEALSLSYNEQFF,TGTGCCAGCAGTGAAGCGCTAAGCTTATCCTACAATGAGCAGTTCTTC
TRBV19,17,TRBD1,-,TRBJ1-2,CASSPQAGTGANYGYTF,TGTGCCAGTAGTCCCCAAGCCGGGACAGGGGCTAACTATGGCTACACCTTC
TRBV9,15,-,-,TRBJ2-2,CASSVVGQNTGELFF,TGTGCCAGCAGCGTAGTTGGGCAGAACACCGGGGAGCTGTTTTTT
TRBV5-6,14,-,-,TRBJ1-6,CASSFRAYNSPLHF,TGTGCCAGCAGCTTTCGGGCCTATAATTCACCCCTCCACTTT
TRBV7-8,15,-,few,TRBJ1-5,CASSPGRLSNQPQHF,TGTGCCAGCAGCCCCGGCAGACTGAGCAATCAGCCCCAGCATTTT
TRBV5-1,18,TRBD2,-,TRBJ2-3,CASSSGLAGGSSTDTQYF,TGCGCCAGCAGCTCCGGACTAGCGGGAGGTTCAAGCACAGATACGCAGTATTTT
TRBV5-1,14,TRBD1,-,TRBJ2-3,CASSTTGGADTQYF,TGCGCCAGCAGCACTACAGGGGGAGCAGATACGCAGTATTTT
TRBV18,15,-,-,TRBJ2-1,CASSPNRNEGNMQFF,TGTGCCAGCTCACCTAACCGGAACGAGGGCAATATGCAGTTCTTC
TRBV6-6,12,TRBD1,-,TRBJ1-1,CASSYDRGHAFF,TGTGCCAGCAGTTACGACAGGGGGCATGCTTTCTTT
TRBV5-5,16,TRBD2,-,TRBJ2-5,CASSEGTSGSQETQYF,TGTGCCAGCAGCGAAGGGACTAGCGGGAGTCAAGAGACCCAGTACTTC
TRBV7-2,13,TRBD1,-,TRBJ1-2,CASSLTGVWGYTF,TGTGCCAGCAGCCTGACAGGGGTTTGGGGCTACACCTTC